What follows describes a single T cell receptor beta chain. The antigen remains unidentified. The CDR3 length is 14 residues. CDR1 and CDR2 (germline): LNHDA, SQIVND (reference sequence). Between the trimmed V and J ends, which lost 3 bases and 1 base, there was a span of 9 bases. The assay was immunoSEQ multiplex PCR, and TCRdb's table has in-frame clones only and misses some. The data hold about 39,000 clones, with approximately 90% observed a single time. This entry is derived from a study of lymphopenia after photon versus proton radiotherapy. Notes on the study in general: Only patients who died were analyzed for survival; proton advantage is unproven. Proton therapy kept repertoires fairly stable, unlike photons, which gained effector/memory cells. After lymphocyte nadir, photon-treated repertoires showed oligoclonal expansion, especially CD8+ Temra.

V and J are TRBV19 and TRBJ2-5, with D hard to call. This material consisted of peripheral blood, taken from a patient treated with photon-based radiotherapy. This clonotype originated in a man aged 55 to 69 with cholangiocarcinoma. The CDR3 nucleotides are TGTGCCAGTAGTATCAACACAGCCCAAGAGACCCAGTACTTC. Its translation: CASSINTAQETQYF. The variable domain in full, completed from reference TRBV19 and TRBJ2-5, reads DGGITQSPKYLFRKEGQNVTLSCEQNLNHDAMYWYRQDPGQGLRLIYYSQIVNDFQKGDIAEGYSVSREKKESFPLTVTSAQKNPTAFYLCASSINTAQETQYFGPGTRLLVL.